This TCR beta chain originates from a study of graft-versus-host responses after intestinal transplantation. Study-wide background: Recipients got multivisceral, liver-intestinal, or isolated intestinal transplants. Study-level points and caveats: HvG clone declines early post-transplant were associated with peak circulating GvH levels. GvH clones occurred in recipient marrow; some first appeared in ileum or blood.

Responders (around 200,000, CFSE-labeled) were co-plated with around 200,000 irradiated, violet-dye-labeled stimulators. Responder cells that were proliferating and CFSE-low, both CD3+CD4+ and CD3+CD8+, were sorted after the reaction. CDR1 MNHGY and CDR2 SAAAGT come from the germline V gene. V dropped 6 bases and J dropped 4; count of bases not matched to a gene: 9. The CDR3 is 14 amino acids. This clone was observed a few times. Some clones are missing from TCRdb's copy, which holds only in-frame ones; the method was immunoSEQ multiplex PCR. This repertoire shows roughly 1,000 clones, around 54% found once; its top ten account for 13% to 15%.

This TCR came from a human patient who was an organ donor for intestinal transplantation. The V call is TRBV6-8, the J call TRBJ2-7; 7 nucleotides align to TRBD1. The sample here was alloreactive CD8+ T cells from a mixed lymphocyte reaction culture, taken before transplantation. Subset reported: CFSE-low proliferating T cells sorted from roughly six-day pre-transplant mixed lymphocyte reaction (GvH or HvG direction). CDR3: CASSPGGGGYEQYF. The CDR3 DNA is TGTGCCAGCAGCCCAGGGGGTGGGGGTTACGAGCAGTACTTC.